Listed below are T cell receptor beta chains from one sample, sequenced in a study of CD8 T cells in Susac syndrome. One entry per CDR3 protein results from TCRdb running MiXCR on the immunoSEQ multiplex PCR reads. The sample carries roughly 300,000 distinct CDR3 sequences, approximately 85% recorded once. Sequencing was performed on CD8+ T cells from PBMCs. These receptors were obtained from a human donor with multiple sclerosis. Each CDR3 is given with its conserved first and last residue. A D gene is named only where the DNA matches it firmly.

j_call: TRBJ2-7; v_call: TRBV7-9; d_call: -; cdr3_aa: CASSSTDSHYEQYF; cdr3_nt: TGTGCCAGCAGCAGTACAGATTCTCACTACGAGCAGTACTTC
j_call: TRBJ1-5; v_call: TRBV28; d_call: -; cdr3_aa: CASSQTGSQPQHF; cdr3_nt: TGTGCCAGCAGTCAGACGGGTAGCCAGCCCCAGCATTTT
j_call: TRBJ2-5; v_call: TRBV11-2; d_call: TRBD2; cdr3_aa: CASSRTSGSNQETQYF; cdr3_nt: TGTGCCAGCAGCCGGACTAGCGGGAGTAACCAAGAGACCCAGTACTTC
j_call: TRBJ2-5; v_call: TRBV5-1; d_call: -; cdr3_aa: CASSLGAVRKTQYF; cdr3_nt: TGCGCCAGCAGCTTGGGGGCGGTCCGGAAGACCCAGTACTTC
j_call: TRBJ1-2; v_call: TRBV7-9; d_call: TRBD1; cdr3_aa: CASSLASTGVLSGYTF; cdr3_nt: TGTGCCAGCAGCTTAGCGAGCACAGGGGTTTTGTCTGGCTACACCTTC
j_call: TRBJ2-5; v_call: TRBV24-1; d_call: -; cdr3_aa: CATLRALETQYF; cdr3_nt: TGTGCCACCCTCAGGGCTTTGGAGACCCAGTACTTC
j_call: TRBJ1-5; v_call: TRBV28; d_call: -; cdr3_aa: CASRQAWGNQPQHF; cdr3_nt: TGTGCCAGCAGACAGGCATGGGGCAATCAGCCCCAGCATTTT
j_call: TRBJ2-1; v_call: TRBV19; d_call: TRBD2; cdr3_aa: CASSMGEGVNEQFF; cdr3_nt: TGTGCCAGTAGTATGGGGGAGGGAGTCAATGAGCAGTTCTTC
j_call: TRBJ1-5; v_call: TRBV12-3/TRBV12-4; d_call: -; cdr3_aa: CASSFEWAEAITGTQHF; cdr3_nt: TGTGCCAGCAGTTTCGAGTGGGCCGAGGCCATCACAGGAACCCAGCATTTT
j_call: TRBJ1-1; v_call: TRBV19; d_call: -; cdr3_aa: CASSIGPGSEAFF; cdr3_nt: TGTGCCAGTAGTATCGGGCCAGGGAGTGAAGCTTTCTTT